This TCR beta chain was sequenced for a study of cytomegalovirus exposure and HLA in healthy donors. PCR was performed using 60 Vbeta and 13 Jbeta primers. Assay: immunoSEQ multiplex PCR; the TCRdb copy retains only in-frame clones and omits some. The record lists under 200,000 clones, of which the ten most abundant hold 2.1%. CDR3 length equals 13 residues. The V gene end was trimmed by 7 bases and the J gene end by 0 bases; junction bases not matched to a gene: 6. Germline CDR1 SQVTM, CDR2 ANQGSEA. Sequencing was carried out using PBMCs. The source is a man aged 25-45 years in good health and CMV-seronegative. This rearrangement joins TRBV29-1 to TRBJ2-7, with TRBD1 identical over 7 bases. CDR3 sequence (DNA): TGCAGCGCTGGATCAGGGGGCTCCTACGAGCAGTACTTC. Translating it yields CSAGSGGSYEQYF.